The source of this TCR beta chain is a study of CD8 T cells in acute hepatitis C reinfection. General observations from the study: Differing sequencing approaches may have limited exact matches to other epitopes.

Time point denoted: naive CD8 control sorted from an acute-time-point sample. In germline, CDR1 is MGHDK, CDR2 SYGVNS. Trimming removed 5 bases from V and 1 base from J, with 8 bases in between. The CDR3 extends over 13 amino acids. On this clone: Antigen unknown.

Clones were sequenced by immunoSEQ multiplex PCR, and TCRdb holds only the in-frame ones, with some missing. The sample lists tens of thousands of clones; about 87% were seen once. Sequencing input: naive CD8+ T cells from PBMCs. This TCR was sampled from a man aged 30-40 years with chronic hepatitis C. This chain links TRBV25-1 with TRBJ1-2, with D hard to call. CDR3 coding DNA: TGTGCCAGCAGTTACGATTTTAACTATGGCTACACCTTC. Its protein is CASSYDFNYGYTF.